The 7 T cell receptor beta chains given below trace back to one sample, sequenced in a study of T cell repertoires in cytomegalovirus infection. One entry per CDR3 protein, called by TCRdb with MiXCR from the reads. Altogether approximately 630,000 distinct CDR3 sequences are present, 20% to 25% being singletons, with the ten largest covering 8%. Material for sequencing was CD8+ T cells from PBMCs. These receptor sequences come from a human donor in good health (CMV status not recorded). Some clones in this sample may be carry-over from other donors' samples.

CDR3 nucleotides: TGCAGCGTTGTTGAGACCTATCTTGGAGAAAAACTGTTTTTT. Protein product: CSVVETYLGEKLFF. This chain uses TRBV29-1 with TRBJ1-4; the D is unclear. The ends were cut back, 4 bases at V and 8 bases at J, with 17 bases in the middle. The CDR3 totals 14 residues. Germline CDR1 SQVTM, CDR2 ANQGSEA.

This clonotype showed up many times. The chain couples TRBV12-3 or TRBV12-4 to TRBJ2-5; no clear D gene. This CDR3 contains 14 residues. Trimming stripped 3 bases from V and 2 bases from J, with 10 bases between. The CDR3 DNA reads TGTGCCAGCAGTTTTCTGGGGATTCAAGAGACCCAGTACTTC. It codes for CASSFLGIQETQYF.

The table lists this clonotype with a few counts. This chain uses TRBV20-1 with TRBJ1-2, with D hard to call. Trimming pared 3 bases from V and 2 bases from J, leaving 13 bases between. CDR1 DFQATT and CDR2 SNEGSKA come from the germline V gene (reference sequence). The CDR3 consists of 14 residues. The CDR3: CSASARTWNYGYTF. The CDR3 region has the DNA TGCAGTGCTAGCGCCCGGACGTGGAACTATGGCTACACCTTC.

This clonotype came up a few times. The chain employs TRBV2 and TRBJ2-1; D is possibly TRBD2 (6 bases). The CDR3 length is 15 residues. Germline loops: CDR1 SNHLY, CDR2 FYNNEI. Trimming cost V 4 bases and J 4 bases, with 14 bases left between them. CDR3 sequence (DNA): TGTGCCAGCAGTGTTTCCGGGACTCCTTACAATGAGCAGTTCTTC. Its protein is CASSVSGTPYNEQFF.

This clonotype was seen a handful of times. The CDR3 protein is CASSPPDGTQYF. CDR3 in DNA: TGTGCCAGCTCACCACCCGACGGAACCCAGTACTTC. The chain combines TRBV18 with TRBJ2-5; D unclear. Germline CDR1 and CDR2: KGHSH and LQKENI. This CDR3 is built from 12 residues. The germline V and J ends were trimmed by 0 bases and 8 bases, with 7 bases remaining between them.

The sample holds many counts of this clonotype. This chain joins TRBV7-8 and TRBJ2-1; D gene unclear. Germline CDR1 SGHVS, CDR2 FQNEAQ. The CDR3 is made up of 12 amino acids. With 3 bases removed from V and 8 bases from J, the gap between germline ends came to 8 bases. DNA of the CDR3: TGTGCCAGCAGCTTTGGTGGGGATGAGCAGTTCTTC. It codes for CASSFGGDEQFF.

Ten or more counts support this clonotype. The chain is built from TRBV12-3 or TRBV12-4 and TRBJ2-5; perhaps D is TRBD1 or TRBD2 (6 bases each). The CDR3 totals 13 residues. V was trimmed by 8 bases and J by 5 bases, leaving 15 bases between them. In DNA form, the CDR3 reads TGTGCCAGCTCTGGCACCGGGGGCGAGACCCAGTACTTC. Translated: CASSGTGGETQYF.